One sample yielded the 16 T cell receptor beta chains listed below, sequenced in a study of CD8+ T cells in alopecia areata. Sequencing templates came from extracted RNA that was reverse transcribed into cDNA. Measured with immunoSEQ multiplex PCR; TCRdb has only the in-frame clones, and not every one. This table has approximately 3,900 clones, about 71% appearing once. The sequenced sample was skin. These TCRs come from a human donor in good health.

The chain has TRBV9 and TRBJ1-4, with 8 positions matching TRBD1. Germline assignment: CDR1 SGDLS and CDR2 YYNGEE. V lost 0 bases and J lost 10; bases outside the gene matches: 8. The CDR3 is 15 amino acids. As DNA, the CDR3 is TGTGCCAGCAGCGTAGGTTCCGGACAGGGTGGAAAACTGTTTTTT. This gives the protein CASSVGSGQGGKLFF. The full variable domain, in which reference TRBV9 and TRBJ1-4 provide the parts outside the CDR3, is DSGVTQTPKHLITATGQRVTLRCSPRSGDLSVYWYQQSLDQGLQFLIQYYNGEERAKGNILERFSAQQFPDLHSELNLSSLELGDSALYFCASSVGSGQGGKLFFGSGTQLSVL.

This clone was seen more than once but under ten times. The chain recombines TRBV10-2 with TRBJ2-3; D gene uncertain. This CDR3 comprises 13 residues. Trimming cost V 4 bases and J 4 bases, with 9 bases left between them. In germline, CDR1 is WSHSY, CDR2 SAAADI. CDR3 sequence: CASSALMADTQYF. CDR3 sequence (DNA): TGCGCCAGCAGTGCGTTGATGGCAGATACGCAGTATTTT.

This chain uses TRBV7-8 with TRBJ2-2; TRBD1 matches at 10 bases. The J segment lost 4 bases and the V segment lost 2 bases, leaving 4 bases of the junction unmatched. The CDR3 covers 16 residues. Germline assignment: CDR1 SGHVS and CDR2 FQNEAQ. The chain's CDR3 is CASSLTGTGATGELFF. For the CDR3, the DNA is TGTGCCAGCAGCTTAACTGGGACAGGGGCCACCGGGGAGCTGTTTTTT.

The CDR3 bases are TGTGCCAGCAGTGCCTACAGGGAAGGTTACGAGCAGTACTTC. Protein sequence: CASSAYREGYEQYF. The rearrangement joins TRBV6-9 to TRBJ2-7; maybe TRBD1 (6 bases). CDR3 length: 14 amino acids. Germline CDR1 reads MNHGY; CDR2 reads SVAAGI. V was clipped by 5 bases and J by 4 bases, with 15 bases between them.

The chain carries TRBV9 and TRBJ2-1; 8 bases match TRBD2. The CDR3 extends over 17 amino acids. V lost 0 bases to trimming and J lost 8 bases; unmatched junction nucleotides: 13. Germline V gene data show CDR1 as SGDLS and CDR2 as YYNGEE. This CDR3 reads CASSVEERGLLGDEQFF. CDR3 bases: TGTGCCAGCAGCGTAGAAGAGCGGGGGCTTTTAGGGGATGAGCAGTTCTTC.

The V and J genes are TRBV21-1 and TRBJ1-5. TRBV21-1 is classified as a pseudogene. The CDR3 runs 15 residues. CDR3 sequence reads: CAIPRGGVSNQPQHF. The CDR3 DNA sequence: TGTGCCATCCCGAGGGGGGGGGTCTCGAATCAGCCCCAGCATTTT.

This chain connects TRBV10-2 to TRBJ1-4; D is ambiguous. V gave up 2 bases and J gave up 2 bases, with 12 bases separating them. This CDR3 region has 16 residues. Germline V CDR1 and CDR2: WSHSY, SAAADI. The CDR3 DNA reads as TGCGCCAGCAGTGAGATACGGCTTGGGACTAATGAAAAACTGTTTTTT. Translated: CASSEIRLGTNEKLFF.

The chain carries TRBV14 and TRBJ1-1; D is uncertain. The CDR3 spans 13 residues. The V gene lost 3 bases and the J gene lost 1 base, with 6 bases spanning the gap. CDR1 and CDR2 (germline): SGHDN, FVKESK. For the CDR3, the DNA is TGTGCCAGCAGCCAGACGGCGAACACTGAAGCTTTCTTT. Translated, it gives CASSQTANTEAFF.

CDR3 amino acids: CASSHSVAGESLNYGYTF. Written as DNA, the CDR3 is TGTGCCAGCAGCCATAGCGTCGCAGGGGAGTCACTTAACTATGGCTACACCTTC. The chain combines TRBV7-9 with TRBJ1-2, with D perhaps TRBD1 (6 bases). Looked up from germline, CDR1 is SEHNR and CDR2 is FQNEAQ (reference sequence). The CDR3 consists of 18 residues. Deletions cut 5 bases from V and 1 base from J, with 23 bases between.

The CDR3 DNA sequence: TGTGCCAGCAGCATGCTACAGGGCCCAAGTCAGCCCCAGCATTTT. Amino acid sequence: CASSMLQGPSQPQHF. The chain links TRBV7-1 to TRBJ1-5; TRBD1 might be the D (6 bases). TRBV7-1 counts as an open reading frame of uncertain function. The CDR3 consists of 15 residues. V was clipped by 5 bases and J by 6 bases, with 17 bases between them.

In DNA, the CDR3 is TGTGCCAGCCAAGACAGCGGTCCTAGCACAGATACGCAGTATTTT. This sequence encodes CASQDSGPSTDTQYF. The chain joins TRBV14 to TRBJ2-3, with D perhaps assigned TRBD1 or TRBD2 (5 bases each). V shed 8 bases and J shed 0 bases, with 15 bases lying between them. The germline CDR1 and CDR2 sequences are SGHDN and FVKESK. CDR3 size: 15 residues.

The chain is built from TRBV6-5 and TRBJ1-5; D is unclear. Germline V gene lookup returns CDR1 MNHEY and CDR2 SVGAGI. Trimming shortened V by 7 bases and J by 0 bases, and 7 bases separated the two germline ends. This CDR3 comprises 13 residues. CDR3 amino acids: CASILYSNQPQHF. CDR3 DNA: TGTGCCAGCATCCTGTATAGCAATCAGCCCCAGCATTTT.

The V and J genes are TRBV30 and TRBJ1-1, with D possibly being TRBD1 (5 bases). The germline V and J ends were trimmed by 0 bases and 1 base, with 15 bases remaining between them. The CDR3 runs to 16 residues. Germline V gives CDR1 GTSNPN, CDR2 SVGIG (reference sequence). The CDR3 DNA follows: TGTGCCTGGAGTGTACGCAGGGAGTGGAGGAACACTGAAGCTTTCTTT. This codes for CAWSVRREWRNTEAFF.

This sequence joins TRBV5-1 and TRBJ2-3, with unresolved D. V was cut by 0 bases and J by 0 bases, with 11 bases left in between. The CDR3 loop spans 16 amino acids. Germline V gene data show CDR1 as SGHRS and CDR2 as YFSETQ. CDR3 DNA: TGCGCCAGCAGCTTGGCTTTGGACGGCAGCACAGATACGCAGTATTTT. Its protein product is CASSLALDGSTDTQYF.

In nucleotides, the CDR3 is TGTGCCAGCTCACCGAGCAGGGGGCAAACCGGGGAGCTGTTTTTT. Residues: CASSPSRGQTGELFF. V and J are TRBV18 and TRBJ2-2, with TRBD1 identical over 8 bases. The ends lost 3 bases at V and 5 bases at J; junction bases unmatched: 5. This CDR3 comprises 15 residues. CDR1 is KGHSH, CDR2 LQKENI, per germline.

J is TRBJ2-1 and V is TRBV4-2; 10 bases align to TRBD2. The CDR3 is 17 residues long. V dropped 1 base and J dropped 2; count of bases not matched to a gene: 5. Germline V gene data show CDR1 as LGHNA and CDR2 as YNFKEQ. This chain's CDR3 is CASSQGGTSGAYNEQFF. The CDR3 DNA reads TGTGCCAGCAGCCAAGGGGGAACTAGCGGGGCCTACAATGAGCAGTTCTTC.